The 21 T cell receptor beta chains listed next were all sequenced from one sample in a study of T cells in Graves' hyperthyroidism and ophthalmopathy. RNA transcripts yielded amplified TCR beta CDR3 regions. Using the HTBI primer set, a first-round RT-PCR was run on the TCR CDR3. In TCRdb, the multiplex PCR reads were re-called with MiXCR into one record per CDR3 protein. The sample lists roughly 560,000 distinct CDR3 sequences; about 15% were seen once. The material sequenced was blood. The receptors stem from a woman aged 40 to 50 with Graves' ophthalmopathy.

This clonotype has a count of ten or more. This chain uses TRBV28 with TRBJ2-7; 8 bases agree with TRBD1. This CDR3 spans 16 amino acids. The V segment lost 7 bases and the J segment 0 bases; nucleotides outside the gene matches: 11. The germline V gene encodes CDR1 MDHEN and CDR2 SYDVKM. CDR3 sequence reads: CASNTGTGDVSYEQYF. The CDR3 nucleotides read TGTGCCAGCAATACCGGGACAGGCGACGTCTCCTACGAGCAGTACTTC.

The J gene is TRBJ2-2, the V gene TRBV24-1; D uncertain. Trimming removed 10 bases from V and 0 bases from J, with 8 bases in between. CDR1 is KGHDR, CDR2 SFDVKD, per germline. The CDR3 is made up of 13 amino acids. CDR3 amino acids: CATAHANTGELFF. In DNA form, the CDR3 reads TGTGCCACGGCCCATGCGAACACCGGGGAGCTGTTTTTT.

This clonotype has a count of ten or more. The V and J genes are TRBV6-5 and TRBJ2-2; no reliable D call. Germline loops: CDR1 MNHEY, CDR2 SVGAGI. This CDR3 region has 13 residues. Trimming took off 4 bases at V and 4 bases at J, with 7 bases between the two ends. This chain's CDR3 is CASSLSRTGELFF. CDR3 DNA: TGTGCCAGCAGTTTGTCTCGCACCGGGGAGCTGTTTTTT.

This clonotype was recorded at least ten times. The J gene is TRBJ2-5, the V gene TRBV28; D remains ambiguous. The germline V and J ends were trimmed by 3 bases and 5 bases, with 4 bases remaining between them. CDR3 length: 11 residues. CDR1 and CDR2 from the germline V gene are MDHEN and SYDVKM. CDR3 in amino acids: CASSLLETQYF. DNA for the CDR3: TGTGCCAGCAGTTTGCTGGAGACCCAGTACTTC.

This rearrangement joins TRBV2 to TRBJ1-1; the match to TRBD1 covers 7 bases. The CDR3 spans 13 residues. Trimming at V came to 4 bases and at J to 9 bases, leaving 8 bases not matched to a gene. Germline assignment: CDR1 SNHLY and CDR2 FYNNEI. CDR3 nucleotide sequence: TGTGCCAGCAGTGGGGACCTACAGGGGAAAGCTTTCTTT. Protein sequence: CASSGDLQGKAFF. The whole variable domain, filled in from reference TRBV2 and TRBJ1-1, reads EPEVTQTPSHQVTQMGQEVILRCVPISNHLYFYWYRQILGQKVEFLVSFYNNEISEKSEIFDDQFSVERPDGSNFTLKIRSTKLEDSAMYFCASSGDLQGKAFFGQGTRLTVV.

The chain carries TRBV10-3 and TRBJ2-2, with no clear D. The CDR3 is 15 residues long. Germline values: CDR1 ENHRY, CDR2 SYGVKD. Trimming took off 5 bases at V and 4 bases at J, with 14 bases between the two ends. The CDR3 here is CAISKTGAVTGELFF. CDR3 coding DNA: TGTGCCATCAGTAAAACCGGCGCTGTCACCGGGGAGCTGTTTTTT.

This clonotype was detected ten times or more. V and J are TRBV28 and TRBJ1-5, with D possibly matching TRBD1 (6 bases). The CDR3 totals 12 residues. V shed 5 bases and J shed 7 bases, with 9 bases lying between them. Germline V lookup: CDR1 MDHEN, CDR2 SYDVKM. CDR3 nucleotide sequence: TGTGCCAGCAGTACAGGGTACCAGCCCCAGCATTTT. Translated, it gives CASSTGYQPQHF.

This clonotype was counted many times. This chain connects TRBV12-3 or TRBV12-4 to TRBJ2-5; D remains ambiguous. CDR3 length: 14 amino acids. Trimming removed 2 bases at V and 2 bases at J, with 9 bases between. The DNA of the CDR3 is TGTGCCAGCAGTTTACATGCGGCACAAGAGACCCAGTACTTC. It specifies CASSLHAAQETQYF.

Here the CDR3 reads CAISRTGPTNEKLFF. DNA of the CDR3: TGTGCCATCAGTAGGACAGGCCCAACTAATGAAAAACTGTTTTTT. This chain links TRBV10-3 with TRBJ1-4; 7 bases map to TRBD1. The V segment lost 5 bases and the J segment 0 bases; nucleotides outside the gene matches: 3. Germline V gene sequence: CDR1 ENHRY, CDR2 SYGVKD. The CDR3 extends over 15 amino acids.

This clonotype occurred a few times. The rearrangement links TRBV7-2 to TRBJ2-5; D not certain. V shed 6 bases and J shed 9 bases, with 11 bases lying between them. The CDR3 consists of 11 residues. The germline V gene encodes CDR1 SGHTA and CDR2 FQGNSA. CDR3 coding DNA: TGTGCCAGCAGGGGCCGGTCGGCCCAGTACTTC. It codes for CASRGRSAQYF.

This clonotype has a handful of counts. This sequence joins TRBV6-1 and TRBJ2-2, with 9 bases aligning to TRBD1. This CDR3 comprises 17 residues. Per the germline V gene, CDR1 is MNHNS and CDR2 is SASEGT. The junction had 9 bases not matched to a gene; V was cut back by 6 bases and J by 1 base. CDR3 region: CASSLPRDRENTGELFF. In DNA form, the CDR3 reads TGTGCCAGCAGCCTCCCCCGGGACAGGGAGAACACCGGGGAGCTGTTTTTT.

V gene TRBV12-3 or TRBV12-4 combines with J gene TRBJ1-1; no firm D call. Trimming took 3 bases from V and 5 from J, leaving 16 bases between them. The CDR3 totals 15 residues. CDR3: CASSLFGSRGTEAFF. CDR3 DNA sequence: TGTGCCAGCAGTTTGTTCGGGTCCCGAGGAACTGAAGCTTTCTTT.

This clonotype was recorded a few times. The J gene is TRBJ2-5, the V gene TRBV2; possible D gene TRBD2, 6 bases. CDR1 SNHLY and CDR2 FYNNEI come from the germline V gene. CDR3 length: 17 residues. V was shortened by 3 bases and J by 2 bases, with 19 bases between the two germline ends. The CDR3 DNA follows: TGTGCCAGCAGTGAGTCTTTATTCGGGAGATTTCAAGAGACCCAGTACTTC. It encodes CASSESLFGRFQETQYF. Drawing the rest from reference TRBV2 and TRBJ2-5, the complete variable domain is EPEVTQTPSHQVTQMGQEVILRCVPISNHLYFYWYRQILGQKVEFLVSFYNNEISEKSEIFDDQFSVERPDGSNFTLKIRSTKLEDSAMYFCASSESLFGRFQETQYFGPGTRLLVL.

This clonotype was counted many times. The CDR3 protein is CASSSGPEAFF. The CDR3 DNA sequence: TGTGCCAGCAGCTCCGGTCCTGAAGCTTTCTTT. The chain joins TRBV11-2 to TRBJ1-1; D is unclear. Germline CDR1 SGHAT, CDR2 FQNNGV. This CDR3 has 11 residues. Trimming pared 4 bases from V and 6 bases from J, leaving 6 bases between.

This clonotype appeared many times. V and J are TRBV28 and TRBJ1-5; D remains ambiguous. CDR3 length equals 15 residues. Looked up from germline, CDR1 is MDHEN and CDR2 is SYDVKM. V lost 5 bases and J lost 0, with 11 bases in between. This CDR3 reads CASSPPETSNQPQHF. The CDR3 DNA sequence: TGTGCCAGCAGTCCCCCAGAGACTAGCAATCAGCCCCAGCATTTT.

The chain links TRBV9 to TRBJ1-2; D remains ambiguous. The V gene's germline CDR1 is SGDLS and CDR2 YYNGEE. This CDR3 spans 13 amino acids. V was pared by 7 bases and J by 7 bases, with 17 bases between. The CDR3 sequence is CASGAAQVGGYTF. DNA for the CDR3: TGTGCCAGCGGCGCAGCGCAAGTGGGTGGCTACACCTTC. The full variable domain, in which reference TRBV9 and TRBJ1-2 provide the parts outside the CDR3, is DSGVTQTPKHLITATGQRVTLRCSPRSGDLSVYWYQQSLDQGLQFLIQYYNGEERAKGNILERFSAQQFPDLHSELNLSSLELGDSALYFCASGAAQVGGYTFGSGTRLTVV.

This clonotype was observed at least ten times. This chain links TRBV20-1 with TRBJ2-5, with no clear D. Germline values: CDR1 DFQATT, CDR2 SNEGSKA (reference sequence). CDR3 length equals 16 residues. The V end lost 4 bases, the J end lost 2 bases, and 20 bases lay between the germline ends. CDR3 protein: CSANLQASASQETQYF. The CDR3 DNA reads as TGCAGTGCTAACCTCCAAGCGAGCGCGTCGCAAGAGACCCAGTACTTC.

The chain couples TRBV12-3 or TRBV12-4 to TRBJ2-5; 10 nucleotides agree with TRBD1. V lost 3 bases, J lost 5 bases, and 6 bases stayed unmatched. The CDR3 totals 15 residues. The CDR3 sequence is CASSLGTGVYETQYF. For the CDR3, the DNA is TGTGCCAGCAGTTTGGGGACAGGGGTGTACGAGACCCAGTACTTC.

This clonotype was counted many times. This sequence joins TRBV6-5 and TRBJ2-5, with 8 bases aligning to TRBD2. V lost 1 base and J lost 2; bases outside the gene matches: 6. Germline V gene sequence: CDR1 MNHEY, CDR2 SVGAGI. The CDR3 has 16 residues. The CDR3: CASSYYPTSGQETQYF. The CDR3 DNA follows: TGTGCCAGCAGTTACTATCCCACTAGCGGACAAGAGACCCAGTACTTC.

This clonotype was observed many times. The chain carries TRBV12-3 or TRBV12-4 and TRBJ1-2; D ambiguous. Trimming removed 1 base at V and 7 bases at J, with 7 bases between. This CDR3 has 12 amino acids. The CDR3 is CASSLDWVGYTF. The CDR3 nucleotides are TGTGCCAGCAGTTTAGATTGGGTTGGCTACACCTTC.

Ten or more counts support this clonotype. One junction end does not reproduce the germline sequence, and a read error may be involved. The rearrangement links TRBV11-2 to TRBJ1-2; D may be TRBD1 (5 bases). Germline CDR1 SGHAT, CDR2 FQNNGV. The CDR3 loop spans 16 amino acids. CDR3 DNA: TGTGTCAGCAGCTTAGTGGCGGGGGATGCTAACTATGGCTACACCTTC. Translation: CVSSLVAGDANYGYTF. The entire variable domain, with the rest obtained from reference TRBV11-2 and TRBJ1-2, is as follows: EAGVAQSPRYKIIEKRQSVAFWCNPISGHATLYWYQQILGQGPKLLIQFQNNGVVDDSQLPKDRFSAERLKGVDSTLKIQPAKLEDSAVYLCVSSLVAGDANYGYTFGSGTRLTVV.